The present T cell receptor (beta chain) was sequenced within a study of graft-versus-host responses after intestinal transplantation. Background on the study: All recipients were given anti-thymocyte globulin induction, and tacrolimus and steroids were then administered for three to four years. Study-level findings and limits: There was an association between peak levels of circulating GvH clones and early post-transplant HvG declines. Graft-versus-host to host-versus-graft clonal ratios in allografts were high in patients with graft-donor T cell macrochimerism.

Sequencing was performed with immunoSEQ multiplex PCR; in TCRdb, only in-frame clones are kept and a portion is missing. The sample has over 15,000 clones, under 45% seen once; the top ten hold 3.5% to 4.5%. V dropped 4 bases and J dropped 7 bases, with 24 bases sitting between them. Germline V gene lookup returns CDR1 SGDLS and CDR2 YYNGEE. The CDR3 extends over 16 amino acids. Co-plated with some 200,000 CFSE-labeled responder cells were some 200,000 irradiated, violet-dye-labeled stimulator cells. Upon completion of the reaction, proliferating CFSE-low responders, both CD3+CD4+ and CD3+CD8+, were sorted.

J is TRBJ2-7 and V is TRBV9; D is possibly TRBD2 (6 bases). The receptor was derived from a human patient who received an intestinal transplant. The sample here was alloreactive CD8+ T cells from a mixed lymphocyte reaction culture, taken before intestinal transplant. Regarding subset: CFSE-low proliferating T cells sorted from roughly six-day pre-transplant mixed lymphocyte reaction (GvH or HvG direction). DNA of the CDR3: TGTGCCAGCAGCCCCCAAAGTCGGCTAGCGTTCGGGGAGCAGTACTTC. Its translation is CASSPQSRLAFGEQYF.